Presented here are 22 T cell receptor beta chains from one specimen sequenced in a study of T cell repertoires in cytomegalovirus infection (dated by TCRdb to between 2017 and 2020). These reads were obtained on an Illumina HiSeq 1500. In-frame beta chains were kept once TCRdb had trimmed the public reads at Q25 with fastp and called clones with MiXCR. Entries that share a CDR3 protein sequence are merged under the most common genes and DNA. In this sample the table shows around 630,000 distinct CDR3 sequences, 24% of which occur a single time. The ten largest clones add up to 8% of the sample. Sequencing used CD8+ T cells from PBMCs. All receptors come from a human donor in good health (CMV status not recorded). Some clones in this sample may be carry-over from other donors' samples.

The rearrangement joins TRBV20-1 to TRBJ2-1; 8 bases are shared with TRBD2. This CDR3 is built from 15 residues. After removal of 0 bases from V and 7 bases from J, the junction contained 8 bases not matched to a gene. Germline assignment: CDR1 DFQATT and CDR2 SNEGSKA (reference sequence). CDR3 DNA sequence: TGCAGTGCTAGAGATACGCGACTAGCGTTAAATGAGCAGTTCTTC. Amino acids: CSARDTRLALNEQFF.

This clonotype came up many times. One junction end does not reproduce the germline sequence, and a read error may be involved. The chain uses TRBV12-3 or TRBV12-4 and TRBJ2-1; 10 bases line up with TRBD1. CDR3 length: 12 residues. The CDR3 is CASSLGGTGDLF. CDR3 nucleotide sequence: TGTGCCAGCAGTTTAGGGGGGACAGGGGATCTCTTC.

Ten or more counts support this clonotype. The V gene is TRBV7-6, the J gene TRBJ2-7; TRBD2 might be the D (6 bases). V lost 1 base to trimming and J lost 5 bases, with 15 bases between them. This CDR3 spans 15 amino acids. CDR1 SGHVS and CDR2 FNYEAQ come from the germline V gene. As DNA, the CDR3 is TGTGCCAGCAGCTTAGAGATCCTAGCGTTTCACGAGCAGTACTTC. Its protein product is CASSLEILAFHEQYF.

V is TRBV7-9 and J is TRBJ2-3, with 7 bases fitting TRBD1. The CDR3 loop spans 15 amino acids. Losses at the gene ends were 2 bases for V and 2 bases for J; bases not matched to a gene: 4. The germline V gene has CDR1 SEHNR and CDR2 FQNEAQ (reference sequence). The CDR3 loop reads CASSLMRGPTDTQYF. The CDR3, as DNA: TGTGCCAGCAGCTTAATGAGGGGGCCCACAGATACGCAGTATTTT.

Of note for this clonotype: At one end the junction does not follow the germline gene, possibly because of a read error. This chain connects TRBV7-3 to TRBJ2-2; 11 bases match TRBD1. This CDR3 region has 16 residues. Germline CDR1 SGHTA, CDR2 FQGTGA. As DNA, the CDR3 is TGTGTCAGCAGCTCTCGGACAGGGGGCATCACCGGGGAGCTGTTTTTT. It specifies CVSSSRTGGITGELFF.

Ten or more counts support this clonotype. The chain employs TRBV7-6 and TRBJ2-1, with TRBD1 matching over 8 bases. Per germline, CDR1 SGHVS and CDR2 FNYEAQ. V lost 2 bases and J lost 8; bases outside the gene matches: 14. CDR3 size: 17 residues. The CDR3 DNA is TGTGCCAGCAGCTTACGTCCTACCGGGACAGGAATCGATGAGCAGTTCTTC. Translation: CASSLRPTGTGIDEQFF. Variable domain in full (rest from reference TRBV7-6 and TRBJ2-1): GAGVSQSPRYKVTKRGQDVALRCDPISGHVSLYWYRQALGQGPEFLTYFNYEAQQDKSGLPNDRFSAERPEGSISTLTIQRTEQRDSAMYRCASSLRPTGTGIDEQFFGPGTRLTVL.

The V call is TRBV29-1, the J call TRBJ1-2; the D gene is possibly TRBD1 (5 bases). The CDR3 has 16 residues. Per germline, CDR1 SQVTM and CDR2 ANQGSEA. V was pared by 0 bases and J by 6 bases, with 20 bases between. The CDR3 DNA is TGCAGCGTTGAAGAAGGGCAGGCAGGGTATATCGATGGCTACACCTTC. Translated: CSVEEGQAGYIDGYTF.

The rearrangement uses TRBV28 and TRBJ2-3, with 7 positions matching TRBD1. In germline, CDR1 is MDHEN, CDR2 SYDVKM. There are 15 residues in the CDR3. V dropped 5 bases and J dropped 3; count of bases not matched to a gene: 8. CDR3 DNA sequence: TGTGCCAGCAGTCGCCGGGACAGCGTAACAGATACGCAGTATTTT. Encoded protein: CASSRRDSVTDTQYF. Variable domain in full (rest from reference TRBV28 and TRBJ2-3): DVKVTQSSRYLVKRTGEKVFLECVQDMDHENMFWYRQDPGLGLRLIYFSYDVKMKEKGDIPEGYSVSREKKERFSLILESASTNQTSMYLCASSRRDSVTDTQYFGPGTRLTVL.

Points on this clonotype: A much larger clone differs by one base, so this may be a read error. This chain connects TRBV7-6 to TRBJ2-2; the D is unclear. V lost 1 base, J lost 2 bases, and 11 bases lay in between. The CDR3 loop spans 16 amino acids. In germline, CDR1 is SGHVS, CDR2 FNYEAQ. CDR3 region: CASSLVGSSNTGELFF. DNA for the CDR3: TGTGCCAGCAGCTTAGTTGGTTCCAGTAACACCGGGGAGCTGTTTTTT.

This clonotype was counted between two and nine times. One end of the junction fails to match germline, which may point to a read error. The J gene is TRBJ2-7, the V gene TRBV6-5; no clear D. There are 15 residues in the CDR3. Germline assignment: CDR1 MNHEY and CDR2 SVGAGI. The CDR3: CASSPLGDGSDEQYF. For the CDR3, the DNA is TGTGCCAGCAGCCCGTTGGGCGACGGCTCCGACGAGCAGTACTTC.

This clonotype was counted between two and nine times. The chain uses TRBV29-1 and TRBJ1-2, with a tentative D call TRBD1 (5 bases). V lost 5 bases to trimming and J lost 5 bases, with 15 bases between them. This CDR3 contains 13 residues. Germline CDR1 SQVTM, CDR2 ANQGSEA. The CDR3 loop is CSVPGGPFYGYTF. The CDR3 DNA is TGCAGCGTTCCTGGGGGACCCTTTTATGGCTACACCTTC.

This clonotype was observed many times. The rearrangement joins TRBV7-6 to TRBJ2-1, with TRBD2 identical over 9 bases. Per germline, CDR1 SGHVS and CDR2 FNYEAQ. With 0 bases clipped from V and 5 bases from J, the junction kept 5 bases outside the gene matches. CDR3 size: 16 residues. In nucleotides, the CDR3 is TGTGCCAGCAGCTTAGCGGAGCGGGGGGTGGACAATGAGCAGTTCTTC. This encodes CASSLAERGVDNEQFF. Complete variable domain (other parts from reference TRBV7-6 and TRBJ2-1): GAGVSQSPRYKVTKRGQDVALRCDPISGHVSLYWYRQALGQGPEFLTYFNYEAQQDKSGLPNDRFSAERPEGSISTLTIQRTEQRDSAMYRCASSLAERGVDNEQFFGPGTRLTVL.

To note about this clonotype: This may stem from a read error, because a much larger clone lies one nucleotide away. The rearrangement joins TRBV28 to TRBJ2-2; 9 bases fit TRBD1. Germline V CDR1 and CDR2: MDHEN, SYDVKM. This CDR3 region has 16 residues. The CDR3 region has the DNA TGTGCCAACAGTTTACCGGGACAGGGACGTCCCGGGGAGCTGTTTTTT. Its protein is CANSLPGQGRPGELFF. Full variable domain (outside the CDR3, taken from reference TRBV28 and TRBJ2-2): DVKVTQSSRYLVKRTGEKVFLECVQDMDHENMFWYRQDPGLGLRLIYFSYDVKMKEKGDIPEGYSVSREKKERFSLILESASTNQTSMYLCANSLPGQGRPGELFFGEGSRLTVL.

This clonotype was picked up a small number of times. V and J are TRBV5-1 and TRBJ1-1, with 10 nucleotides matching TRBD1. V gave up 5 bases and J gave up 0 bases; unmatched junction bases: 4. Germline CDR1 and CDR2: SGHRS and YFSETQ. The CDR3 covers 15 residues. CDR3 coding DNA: TGCGCCAGCAGTTGGACAGGGGGGATGAACACTGAAGCTTTCTTT. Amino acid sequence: CASSWTGGMNTEAFF.

DNA for the CDR3: TGTGCCAGCAACCAGGGGGGGCCAGTCACTGAAGCTTTCTTT. Translated: CASNQGGPVTEAFF. This chain links TRBV9 with TRBJ1-1, with TRBD1 matching over 7 bases. The CDR3 extends over 14 amino acids. V shed 6 bases, J shed 4 bases, and the junction held 9 bases outside the gene matches. Germline V gene sequence: CDR1 SGDLS, CDR2 YYNGEE.

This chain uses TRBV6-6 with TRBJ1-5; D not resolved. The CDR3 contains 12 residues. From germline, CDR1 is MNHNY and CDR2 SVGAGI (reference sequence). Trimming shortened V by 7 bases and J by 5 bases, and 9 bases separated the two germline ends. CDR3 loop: CASTVFDQPQHF. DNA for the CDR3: TGTGCCAGCACCGTTTTCGATCAGCCCCAGCATTTT.

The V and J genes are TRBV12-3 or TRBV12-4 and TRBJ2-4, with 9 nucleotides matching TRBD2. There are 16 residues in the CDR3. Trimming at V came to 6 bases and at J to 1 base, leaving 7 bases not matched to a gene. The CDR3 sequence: CASSSLSGGAKNIQYF. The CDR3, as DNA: TGTGCCAGCAGCTCACTGAGCGGGGGGGCCAAAAACATTCAGTACTTC.

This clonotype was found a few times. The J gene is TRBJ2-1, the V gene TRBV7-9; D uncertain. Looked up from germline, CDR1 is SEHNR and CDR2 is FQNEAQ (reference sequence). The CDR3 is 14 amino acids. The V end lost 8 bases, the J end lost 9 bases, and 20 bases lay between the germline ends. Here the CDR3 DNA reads TGTGCCAGCCATAGCCTAGGTCGGGTGAGTGAGCAGTTCTTC. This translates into CASHSLGRVSEQFF.

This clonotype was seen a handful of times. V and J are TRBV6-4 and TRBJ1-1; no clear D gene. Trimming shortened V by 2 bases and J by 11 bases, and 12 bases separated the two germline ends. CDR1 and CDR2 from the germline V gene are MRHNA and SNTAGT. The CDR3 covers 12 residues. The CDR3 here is CASSDGGLTAFF. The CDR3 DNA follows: TGTGCCAGCAGTGACGGCGGCCTCACGGCTTTCTTT.

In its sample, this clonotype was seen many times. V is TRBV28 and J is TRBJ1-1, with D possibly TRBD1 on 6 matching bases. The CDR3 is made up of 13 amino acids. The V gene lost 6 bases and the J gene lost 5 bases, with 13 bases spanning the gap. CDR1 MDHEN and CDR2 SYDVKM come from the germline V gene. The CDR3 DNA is TGTGCCAGCAGCTTACAGGGAGGAACTGAAGCTTTCTTT. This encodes CASSLQGGTEAFF.

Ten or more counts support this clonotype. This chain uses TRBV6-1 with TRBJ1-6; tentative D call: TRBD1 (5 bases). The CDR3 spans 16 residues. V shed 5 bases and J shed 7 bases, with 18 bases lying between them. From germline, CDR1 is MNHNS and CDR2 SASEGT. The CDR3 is CASSSTEGIWNSPLHF. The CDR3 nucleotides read TGTGCCAGCAGTTCGACTGAGGGGATTTGGAATTCACCCCTCCACTTT.

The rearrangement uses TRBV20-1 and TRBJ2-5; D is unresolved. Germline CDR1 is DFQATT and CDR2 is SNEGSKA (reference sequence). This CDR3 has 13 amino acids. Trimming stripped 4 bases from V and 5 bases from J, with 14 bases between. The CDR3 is CSAKEYSEETQYF. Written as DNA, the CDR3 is TGCAGTGCTAAGGAGTACAGCGAGGAGACCCAGTACTTC.